These T cell receptor beta chains were read from a single sample in a study of beta chain features in type 1 diabetes. Here immunoSEQ multiplex PCR was the method, and the copy in TCRdb shows in-frame clones only, minus some. Here the sample spans about 150,000 clones, just over 9% being singletons. Source material: central memory CD4+ T cells from blood. The receptors were sampled from a woman under 30 in good health. Each CDR3 is given with its conserved first and last residue. A D gene is named only where the DNA matches it firmly. The size field is filled for only some rows; it gives once, few, many or a size class.

d_gene: .
abundance: few
v_gene: TRBV5-1
j_gene: TRBJ2-5
CDR3nt: TGCGCCAGCGATAGCGGAGGACAAGAGACCCAGTACTTC
CDR3aa: CASDSGGQETQYF

d_gene: TRBD1
abundance: .
v_gene: TRBV6-5
j_gene: TRBJ2-7
CDR3nt: TGTGCCAGCAGTTACTCGAATAGGGGGCTGCACGAGCAGTACTTC
CDR3aa: CASSYSNRGLHEQYF

d_gene: .
abundance: few
v_gene: TRBV4-1
j_gene: TRBJ2-1
CDR3nt: TGCGCCAGCAGCCAAGTCAATCTAGTCGTCTACAATGAGCAGTTCTTC
CDR3aa: CASSQVNLVVYNEQFF

d_gene: .
abundance: few
v_gene: TRBV7-2
j_gene: TRBJ2-3
CDR3nt: TGTGCCAGCAGCTACTTACTAGCTGGGACAGATACGCAGTATTTT
CDR3aa: CASSYLLAGTDTQYF

d_gene: .
abundance: .
v_gene: TRBV5-1
j_gene: TRBJ1-4
CDR3nt: TGCGCCAGCCCCCCCCAGGCCACTAATGAAAAACTGTTTTTT
CDR3aa: CASPPQATNEKLFF

d_gene: .
abundance: .
v_gene: TRBV5-1
j_gene: TRBJ2-3
CDR3nt: TGCGCCAGCAGCCAGGACCGAGGGACAAATACGCAGTATTTT
CDR3aa: CASSQDRGTNTQYF

d_gene: .
abundance: few
v_gene: TRBV25-1
j_gene: TRBJ2-7
CDR3nt: TGTGCCAGCAGTGAAGGGGGGAACAGTTACTACGAGCAGTACTTC
CDR3aa: CASSEGGNSYYEQYF

d_gene: .
abundance: .
v_gene: TRBV21-1
j_gene: TRBJ1-2
CDR3nt: TGTGCCAGCCAACTGGGACAGGGAAATTATGGCTACACCTTC
CDR3aa: CASQLGQGNYGYTF

d_gene: .
abundance: few
v_gene: TRBV7-9
j_gene: TRBJ2-7
CDR3nt: TGTGCCAGCAGCTTAGATAACCGCAGGGAGCAGTACTTC
CDR3aa: CASSLDNRREQYF

d_gene: .
abundance: .
v_gene: TRBV6-6
j_gene: TRBJ2-2
CDR3nt: TGTGCCAGCAAAAGAGGGGGTACCGGGGAGCTGTTTTTT
CDR3aa: CASKRGGTGELFF

d_gene: .
abundance: .
v_gene: TRBV19
j_gene: TRBJ2-6
CDR3nt: TGTGCCAGCCGGGTAGATGGGGCCAACGTCCTGACTTTC
CDR3aa: CASRVDGANVLTF

d_gene: .
abundance: once
v_gene: TRBV6-6
j_gene: TRBJ1-1
CDR3nt: TGTGCCAGCAGAGGCAGGGTGTCGGCTTTCTTT
CDR3aa: CASRGRVSAFF

d_gene: TRBD2
abundance: few
v_gene: TRBV7-2
j_gene: TRBJ2-7
CDR3nt: TGTGCCAGCAGCTTTCGTGGGCTAGTAGCGGCGGGAGGGCCAAGCGAGCAGTACTTC
CDR3aa: CASSFRGLVAAGGPSEQYF

d_gene: .
abundance: few
v_gene: TRBV5-1
j_gene: TRBJ2-1
CDR3nt: TGCGCCAGCAGCTTGCGACAGGTCGGGCATTACAATGAGCAGTTCTTC
CDR3aa: CASSLRQVGHYNEQFF

d_gene: .
abundance: few
v_gene: TRBV5-4
j_gene: TRBJ1-2
CDR3nt: TGTGCCAGCAGCCCGACACAGGCAAACTATGGCTACACCTTC
CDR3aa: CASSPTQANYGYTF

d_gene: .
abundance: few
v_gene: TRBV29-1
j_gene: TRBJ2-7
CDR3nt: TGCAGCGTAGCCACAGGCCAACCCTACGAGCAGTACTTC
CDR3aa: CSVATGQPYEQYF

d_gene: .
abundance: few
v_gene: TRBV19
j_gene: TRBJ1-1
CDR3nt: TGTGCCAGTAGCAGATTGAACACTGAAGCTTTCTTT
CDR3aa: CASSRLNTEAFF

d_gene: TRBD1
abundance: .
v_gene: TRBV9
j_gene: TRBJ2-5
CDR3nt: TGTGCCAGCAGCGTAGAAACAGGGGTAGAGACCCAGTACTTC
CDR3aa: CASSVETGVETQYF

d_gene: TRBD2
abundance: .
v_gene: TRBV11-3
j_gene: TRBJ2-1
CDR3nt: TGTGCCAGCAGCACACGGACTAGCGGGAGACCCAATGAGCAGTTCTTC
CDR3aa: CASSTRTSGRPNEQFF

d_gene: TRBD2
abundance: few
v_gene: TRBV6-1
j_gene: TRBJ2-4
CDR3nt: TGTGCCAGCCTTACGTCGGGGGGGAGCATTCAGTACTTC
CDR3aa: CASLTSGGSIQYF

d_gene: .
abundance: .
v_gene: TRBV7-3
j_gene: TRBJ2-5
CDR3nt: TGTGCCAGCAGCTTAAGCCAGGGAGAGACCCAGTACTTC
CDR3aa: CASSLSQGETQYF

d_gene: .
abundance: many
v_gene: TRBV4-3
j_gene: TRBJ1-6
CDR3nt: TGCGCCAGCAGCCAAGGCAGGGAATTTCGCTTT
CDR3aa: CASSQGREFRF

d_gene: .
abundance: few
v_gene: TRBV30
j_gene: TRBJ1-3
CDR3nt: TGTGCCTGGACGGGACTGCACTCTGGAAACACCATATATTTT
CDR3aa: CAWTGLHSGNTIYF

d_gene: TRBD1
abundance: .
v_gene: TRBV7-9
j_gene: TRBJ2-5
CDR3nt: TGTGCCAGCAGCCCAGGGACAGATCAAGAGACCCAGTACTTC
CDR3aa: CASSPGTDQETQYF

d_gene: TRBD1
abundance: .
v_gene: TRBV12-5
j_gene: TRBJ1-1
CDR3nt: TGTGCTAGTGGTCCCGGGACAGGGGAAGAGAACACTGAAGCTTTCTTT
CDR3aa: CASGPGTGEENTEAFF

d_gene: TRBD1
abundance: .
v_gene: TRBV7-8
j_gene: TRBJ1-3
CDR3nt: TGTGCCAGCAGCCTGGGACAGGCCCTCTCTGGAAACACCATATATTTT
CDR3aa: CASSLGQALSGNTIYF

d_gene: TRBD1
abundance: few
v_gene: TRBV18
j_gene: TRBJ2-6
CDR3nt: TGTGCCAGCTCACCACGGACAGGTGATTGGTATACCGGGGCCAACGTCCTGACTTTC
CDR3aa: CASSPRTGDWYTGANVLTF

d_gene: TRBD1
abundance: many
v_gene: TRBV9
j_gene: TRBJ2-3
CDR3nt: TGTGCCAGCAGCATCGGGACAGTTGGCAGTACAGATACGCAGTATTTT
CDR3aa: CASSIGTVGSTDTQYF

d_gene: TRBD2
abundance: .
v_gene: TRBV29-1
j_gene: TRBJ2-7
CDR3nt: TGCAGCGCCTTGACTAGCGGGGACTACGAGCAGTACTTC
CDR3aa: CSALTSGDYEQYF

d_gene: .
abundance: many
v_gene: TRBV12-2
j_gene: TRBJ1-2
CDR3nt: TGTGCAAGTCGCTTATTGGGGGGACCGAGTGATGGCTACACCTTC
CDR3aa: CASRLLGGPSDGYTF

d_gene: TRBD1
abundance: few
v_gene: TRBV10-3
j_gene: TRBJ1-1
CDR3nt: TGTGCCATCAGTGAGTCGGAGATGGGACAGGGGGCTGAAGCTTTCTTT
CDR3aa: CAISESEMGQGAEAFF

d_gene: .
abundance: .
v_gene: TRBV7-2
j_gene: TRBJ1-1
CDR3nt: TGTGCCAGCAGCACACACAGCTACACTGAAGCTTTCTTT
CDR3aa: CASSTHSYTEAFF

d_gene: .
abundance: .
v_gene: TRBV20-1
j_gene: TRBJ1-2
CDR3nt: TGCAGTGCTGTAAACTATGGCTACACCTTC
CDR3aa: CSAVNYGYTF

d_gene: .
abundance: .
v_gene: TRBV18
j_gene: TRBJ1-1
CDR3nt: TGTGCCAGCTCACCAGACGGACAGTTTGAAGCTTTCTTT
CDR3aa: CASSPDGQFEAFF

d_gene: .
abundance: many
v_gene: TRBV18
j_gene: TRBJ1-1
CDR3nt: TGTGCCAGCTCGTCAGGCGGGGGCTCCACTGAAGCTTTCTTT
CDR3aa: CASSSGGGSTEAFF

d_gene: TRBD2
abundance: few
v_gene: TRBV6-5
j_gene: TRBJ2-7
CDR3nt: TGTGCCAGCAGTTACTCGCCTAGCGGGGGACCCTACGAGCAGTACTTC
CDR3aa: CASSYSPSGGPYEQYF

d_gene: .
abundance: .
v_gene: TRBV5-1
j_gene: TRBJ1-1
CDR3nt: TGCGCCAGCAGCTTAAGGGGGACTGAAGCTTTCTTT
CDR3aa: CASSLRGTEAFF

d_gene: TRBD1
abundance: few
v_gene: TRBV5-1
j_gene: TRBJ2-2
CDR3nt: TGCGCCAGCAGCTTTCGATCGGCCGGACAGGTCGGCACCGGGGAGCTGTTTTTT
CDR3aa: CASSFRSAGQVGTGELFF

d_gene: .
abundance: few
v_gene: TRBV9
j_gene: TRBJ1-2
CDR3nt: TGTGCCAGCAGCGCCAGGGAGGCGGGCTATGGCTACACCTTC
CDR3aa: CASSAREAGYGYTF

d_gene: .
abundance: .
v_gene: TRBV6-1
j_gene: TRBJ2-1
CDR3nt: TGTGCCAGCAGTGAAGTTCGACAGGAGCAGTTCTTC
CDR3aa: CASSEVRQEQFF

d_gene: .
abundance: .
v_gene: TRBV25-1
j_gene: TRBJ1-4
CDR3nt: TGTGCCAGCAGTGAATCTGGGGGGGGAAAACTGTTTTTT
CDR3aa: CASSESGGGKLFF

d_gene: .
abundance: .
v_gene: TRBV5-6
j_gene: TRBJ2-1
CDR3nt: TGTGCCAGCAGCTTTGAAGTAGCGCTTGGCAATGAGCAGTTCTTC
CDR3aa: CASSFEVALGNEQFF